This note documents a single TCR beta chain sequence. Its specificity is unknown. This specimen belongs to a study of T-cell memory formation after mild COVID-19. Background on the study: The study found TCR clusters largely donor specific.

TCRdb independently ran MiXCR on the 5' RACE reads; one entry per CDR3 protein. The table records around 320,000 distinct CDR3 sequences, around an eighth of them present only once. The CDR3 covers 20 residues. The V segment lost 2 bases and the J segment 4 bases; nucleotides outside the gene matches: 21. Study-wide points: While clones contracting from day 15 to 85 were balanced between CD4 and CD8, later expanders leaned CD4+.

The sample was PBMCs or a T cell subset sorted from them (not recorded which). This sequence was found in a man between 18 and 29 years old who had mild COVID-19 (a few samples of this study predate the infection). Cell type and time point are not known. V gene TRBV12-3 or TRBV12-4 combines with J gene TRBJ2-5; TRBD2 agrees at 8 bases. CDR3 DNA: TGTGCCAGCAGTTTATTCCCGCTGAGTTCGGGGGGGCCGGAGAGAGAGACCCAGTACTTC. Amino acids: CASSLFPLSSGGPERETQYF.